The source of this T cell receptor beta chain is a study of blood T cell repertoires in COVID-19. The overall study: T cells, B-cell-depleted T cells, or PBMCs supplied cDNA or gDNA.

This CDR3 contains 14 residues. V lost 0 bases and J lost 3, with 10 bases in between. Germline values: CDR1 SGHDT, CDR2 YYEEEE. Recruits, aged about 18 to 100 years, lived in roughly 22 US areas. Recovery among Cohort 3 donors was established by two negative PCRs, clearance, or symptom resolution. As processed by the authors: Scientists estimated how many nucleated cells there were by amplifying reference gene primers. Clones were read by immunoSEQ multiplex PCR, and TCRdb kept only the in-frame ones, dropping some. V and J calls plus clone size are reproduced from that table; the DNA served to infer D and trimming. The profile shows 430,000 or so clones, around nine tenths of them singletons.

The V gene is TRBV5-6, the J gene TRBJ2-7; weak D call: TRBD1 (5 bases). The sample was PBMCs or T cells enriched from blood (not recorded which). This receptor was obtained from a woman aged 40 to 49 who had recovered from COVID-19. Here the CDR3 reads CASSLDRRVYEQYF. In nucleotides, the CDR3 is TGTGCCAGCAGCTTGGACAGGAGAGTCTACGAGCAGTACTTC.